These 29 T cell receptor beta chains were all obtained from the same sample, sequenced in a study of blood T cell repertoires in COVID-19. Measured with immunoSEQ multiplex PCR; TCRdb has only the in-frame clones, and not every one. The repertoire holds 110,000 to 150,000 clones, with around 79% as singletons. The material sequenced was peripheral blood. Source of these receptors: a man aged 60-69 years with acute or convalescent COVID-19.

This rearrangement joins TRBV2 to TRBJ1-2; 8 bases fit TRBD1. The CDR3 runs 15 residues. Trimming at V came to 6 bases and at J to 4 bases, leaving 10 bases not matched to a gene. Germline CDR1 SNHLY, CDR2 FYNNEI. The CDR3, as DNA: TGTGCCAGCAGGGGGGAGACAGGGGATAGCTATGGCTACACCTTC. Translating gives CASRGETGDSYGYTF.

The V gene is TRBV28, the J gene TRBJ1-2, with TRBD1 matching 7 bases. The germline V gene has CDR1 MDHEN and CDR2 SYDVKM. V trimming: 10 bases; J trimming: 2 bases; junction bases outside the gene matches: 4. The CDR3 loop spans 12 amino acids. In DNA, the CDR3 is TGTGCCATCGTGGGACAGAACTATGGCTACACCTTC. Its protein product is CAIVGQNYGYTF.

This clone was seen just once. This rearrangement joins TRBV7-9 to TRBJ2-5, with 7 bases identical to TRBD2. Per the germline V gene, CDR1 is SEHNR and CDR2 is FQNEAQ (reference sequence). Unmatched junction bases numbered 14, after V lost 8 bases and J lost 5 bases. This CDR3 has 15 residues. The CDR3: CASGFWAGVEETQYF. The CDR3 nucleotides are TGTGCCAGCGGGTTTTGGGCGGGAGTGGAGGAGACCCAGTACTTC.

The chain links TRBV9 to TRBJ1-1; 12 bases match TRBD1. The CDR3 consists of 18 residues. Germline V gene lookup returns CDR1 SGDLS and CDR2 YYNGEE. The V and J ends lost 3 bases and 4 bases, in that order; junction bases with no gene match: 13. This chain's CDR3 is CASSARDRGLRGITEAFF. DNA for the CDR3: TGTGCCAGCAGCGCCCGGGACAGGGGGCTCAGAGGCATCACTGAAGCTTTCTTT. Filled out from reference TRBV9 and TRBJ1-1, the complete variable domain reads DSGVTQTPKHLITATGQRVTLRCSPRSGDLSVYWYQQSLDQGLQFLIQYYNGEERAKGNILERFSAQQFPDLHSELNLSSLELGDSALYFCASSARDRGLRGITEAFFGQGTRLTVV.

This chain links TRBV5-1 with TRBJ1-2; TRBD1 might be the D (6 bases). This CDR3 is built from 14 residues. CDR1 SGHRS and CDR2 YFSETQ come from the germline V gene. V lost 4 bases to trimming and J lost 3 bases, with 13 bases between them. CDR3 coding DNA: TGCGCCAGCAGCCTACAGGGATTGGACTATGGCTACACCTTC. Protein: CASSLQGLDYGYTF.

DNA for the CDR3: TGTGCCAGCAACCCCGGACAGGGGGAGTCACCCCTCCACTTT. This gives the protein CASNPGQGESPLHF. The chain combines TRBV7-9 with TRBJ1-6; TRBD1 matches at 10 bases. Trimming at V came to 7 bases and at J to 10 bases, leaving 7 bases not matched to a gene. CDR3 length: 14 residues. Germline loops: CDR1 SEHNR, CDR2 FQNEAQ (reference sequence).

V gene TRBV9 combines with J gene TRBJ1-1; D might be TRBD1 (6 bases). This CDR3 region has 15 residues. Germline V gene sequence: CDR1 SGDLS, CDR2 YYNGEE. V shed 0 bases and J shed 0 bases, with 9 bases lying between them. CDR3: CASSVAGGLNTEAFF. CDR3 bases: TGTGCCAGCAGCGTAGCTGGGGGCTTGAACACTGAAGCTTTCTTT.

The CDR3 here is CASTREGRDTQYF. The CDR3 DNA follows: TGTGCCAGCACGCGGGAGGGGCGGGATACGCAGTATTTT. The rearrangement joins TRBV6-5 to TRBJ2-3; 9 bases are shared with TRBD2. Germline CDR1 MNHEY, CDR2 SVGAGI. V gave up 7 bases and J gave up 6 bases; unmatched junction bases: 5. The CDR3 length is 13 residues.

This chain's CDR3 is CASSLGSVQPQHF. DNA of the CDR3: TGTGCCAGCAGTTTAGGCAGCGTTCAGCCCCAGCATTTT. V gene TRBV12-3 or TRBV12-4 combines with J gene TRBJ1-5; D gene unclear. The CDR3 is made up of 13 amino acids. V was trimmed by 1 base and J by 6 bases, leaving 7 bases between them.

The chain employs TRBV5-1 and TRBJ2-7; a possible D gene is TRBD2 (7 bases). The CDR3 sequence is 14 residues long. Trimming took 3 bases from V and 5 from J, leaving 15 bases between them. The V gene's germline CDR1 is SGHRS and CDR2 YFSETQ. The CDR3 DNA sequence: TGCGCCAGCAGCTCTGCCTGGGGGGGCAACGAGCAGTACTTC. This translates into CASSSAWGGNEQYF.

The chain carries TRBV18 and TRBJ1-5; D unclear. The germline V and J ends were trimmed by 3 bases and 0 bases, with 9 bases remaining between them. CDR3 length equals 15 residues. The germline CDR1 and CDR2 sequences are KGHSH and LQKENI. CDR3 nucleotide sequence: TGTGCCAGCTCACCGGCAGATATTAGCAATCAGCCCCAGCATTTT. The encoded protein is CASSPADISNQPQHF.

The rearrangement links TRBV27 to TRBJ1-1; D is ambiguous. Trimming removed 2 bases at V and 1 base at J, with 11 bases between. The CDR3 sequence is 15 residues long. Germline V gene data show CDR1 as MNHEY and CDR2 as SMNVEV (reference sequence). The CDR3 DNA reads as TGTGCCAGCAGTTTAAGGTCAGGAGGGAACACTGAAGCTTTCTTT. Translation gives CASSLRSGGNTEAFF.

J is TRBJ1-2 and V is TRBV25-1; D perhaps matches TRBD1 (5 bases). V lost 6 bases, J lost 2 bases, and 10 bases lay in between. The CDR3 length is 13 residues. Per germline, CDR1 MGHDK and CDR2 SYGVNS. The CDR3 DNA is TGTGCCAGCAGAGAGGACAAGAACTATGGCTACACCTTC. It codes for CASREDKNYGYTF.

The chain's CDR3 is CASSSTRYTQYF. The DNA for the CDR3 is TGTGCCAGCAGTTCAACACGATATACGCAGTATTTT. The chain recombines TRBV6-2 or TRBV6-3 with TRBJ2-3; D is undetermined. The germline V gene has CDR1 MNHEY and CDR2 SVGEGT. The V and J ends lost 4 bases and 7 bases respectively, with 9 bases between them. This CDR3 has 12 amino acids.

V usage is TRBV18 and J usage is TRBJ1-2; D is perhaps TRBD1 (5 bases). Trimming pared 1 base from V and 9 bases from J, leaving 15 bases between. There are 14 residues in the CDR3. Germline CDR1 is KGHSH and CDR2 is LQKENI. The CDR3 DNA is TGTGCCAGCTCACCACAGGGAAAGGACAATAGCTACACCTTC. Its translation is CASSPQGKDNSYTF.

The V gene is TRBV5-4, the J gene TRBJ2-3, with D tentatively TRBD1 (5 bases). This CDR3 has 16 residues. Trimming took off 7 bases at V and 1 base at J, with 19 bases between the two ends. In germline, CDR1 is SGHNT, CDR2 YYREEE (reference sequence). CDR3 in amino acids: CASQGLGVRRTDTQYF. The CDR3, as DNA: TGTGCCAGCCAGGGCTTAGGGGTAAGACGCACAGATACGCAGTATTTT. The full variable domain, in which reference TRBV5-4 and TRBJ2-3 provide the parts outside the CDR3, is ETGVTQSPTHLIKTRGQQVTLRCSSQSGHNTVSWYQQALGQGPQFIFQYYREEENGRGNFPPRFSGLQFPNYSSELNVNALELDDSALYLCASQGLGVRRTDTQYFGPGTRLTVL.

The chain uses TRBV11-3 and TRBJ2-5; 15 bases are shared with TRBD2. Germline loops: CDR1 SGHNT, CDR2 YENEEA. Trimming removed 5 bases from V and 5 bases from J; junction bases left unmatched: 3. The CDR3 spans 15 residues. CDR3 DNA sequence: TGTGCCAGCAGCCCAGGACTAGCGGGGGGGGAGACCCAGTACTTC. As protein: CASSPGLAGGETQYF. The full variable domain, completed using reference TRBV11-3 and TRBJ2-5, is EAGVVQSPRYKIIEKKQPVAFWCNPISGHNTLYWYLQNLGQGPELLIRYENEEAVDDSQLPKDRFSAERLKGVDSTLKIQPAELGDSAVYLCASSPGLAGGETQYFGPGTRLLVL.

Concerning this clone itself: An end of the junction differs from the germline gene, which may be a read error. This rearrangement joins TRBV6-1 to TRBJ1-1, with D maybe TRBD1 (5 bases). The CDR3 is made up of 14 amino acids. Looked up from germline, CDR1 is MNHNS and CDR2 is SASEGT. CDR3 bases: TGTGCCAGCAGTGAAGCGGAGGGGAACGCTGAAGCTTTCTTT. As protein: CASSEAEGNAEAFF.

J is TRBJ1-5 and V is TRBV6-4; TRBD1 agrees at 7 bases. CDR1 is MRHNA, CDR2 SNTAGT, per germline. The CDR3 runs to 16 residues. V shed 7 bases, J shed 7 bases, and the junction held 16 bases outside the gene matches. The DNA of the CDR3 is TGTGCCAGCAATACCCACTACCGACAGGGAGACCAGCCCCAGCATTTT. It yields the protein CASNTHYRQGDQPQHF.

This chain connects TRBV30 to TRBJ1-2, with D possibly being TRBD1 (6 bases). The V and J ends lost 4 bases and 3 bases respectively, with 12 bases between them. Germline V gene data show CDR1 as GTSNPN and CDR2 as SVGIG (reference sequence). This CDR3 has 13 amino acids. CDR3 protein: CAWNREGHYGYTF. Here the CDR3 DNA reads TGTGCCTGGAACAGGGAGGGTCACTATGGCTACACCTTC. The variable domain in full, with the rest retrieved from reference TRBV30 and TRBJ1-2, is SQTIHQWPATLVQPVGSPLSLECTVEGTSNPNLYWYRQAAGRGLQLLFYSVGIGQISSEVPQNLSASRPQDRQFILSSKKLLLSDSGFYLCAWNREGHYGYTFGSGTRLTVV.

The chain uses TRBV28 and TRBJ2-7; D remains unclear. This CDR3 has 12 residues. V lost 8 bases and J lost 3, with 11 bases in between. CDR1 MDHEN and CDR2 SYDVKM come from the germline V gene. The CDR3 region is CASRTVNYEQYF. CDR3 sequence (DNA): TGTGCCAGCCGTACAGTCAACTACGAGCAGTACTTC. Full variable domain (missing parts from reference TRBV28 and TRBJ2-7): DVKVTQSSRYLVKRTGEKVFLECVQDMDHENMFWYRQDPGLGLRLIYFSYDVKMKEKGDIPEGYSVSREKKERFSLILESASTNQTSMYLCASRTVNYEQYFGPGTRLTVT.

V usage is TRBV5-6 and J usage is TRBJ1-4; D uncertain. There are 14 residues in the CDR3. CDR1 and CDR2 from the germline V gene are SGHDT and YYEEEE. Deletions cut 4 bases from V and 8 bases from J, with 15 bases between. The CDR3 spells CASSKRTGGEKLFF. DNA of the CDR3: TGTGCCAGCAGCAAGAGGACGGGAGGGGAAAAACTGTTTTTT. The entire variable domain, with the rest obtained from reference TRBV5-6 and TRBJ1-4, is as follows: DAGVTQSPTHLIKTRGQQVTLRCSPKSGHDTVSWYQQALGQGPQFIFQYYEEEERQRGNFPDRFSGHQFPNYSSELNVNALLLGDSALYLCASSKRTGGEKLFFGSGTQLSVL.

V and J are TRBV19 and TRBJ2-1; 9 bases are a match to TRBD2. Trimming removed 6 bases from V and 4 bases from J; junction bases left unmatched: 7. This CDR3 region has 15 residues. CDR1 and CDR2 from the germline V gene are LNHDA and SQIVND (reference sequence). Written as DNA, the CDR3 is TGTGCCAGTAGGAGCGGGAGGCAATCGTACAATGAGCAGTTCTTC. Its protein is CASRSGRQSYNEQFF. The full variable domain, its missing parts supplied by reference TRBV19 and TRBJ2-1, is DGGITQSPKYLFRKEGQNVTLSCEQNLNHDAMYWYRQDPGQGLRLIYYSQIVNDFQKGDIAEGYSVSREKKESFPLTVTSAQKNPTAFYLCASRSGRQSYNEQFFGPGTRLTVL.

The chain joins TRBV4-2 to TRBJ1-2; TRBD1 agrees at 11 bases. The CDR3 runs 16 residues. CDR1 is LGHNA, CDR2 YNFKEQ, per germline. Trimming at V came to 3 bases and at J to 4 bases, leaving 7 bases not matched to a gene. The CDR3 reads CASSQFSGTGGYGYTF. DNA of the CDR3: TGTGCCAGCAGCCAGTTTTCCGGGACAGGGGGCTATGGCTACACCTTC.

This rearrangement joins TRBV18 to TRBJ1-1, with D unresolved. Trimming took off 0 bases at V and 4 bases at J, with 9 bases between the two ends. The CDR3 is made up of 14 amino acids. Germline CDR1 and CDR2: KGHSH and LQKENI. CDR3 in DNA: TGTGCCAGCTCACCACCCAACGAAGCCACTGAAGCTTTCTTT. Residues: CASSPPNEATEAFF.

The chain carries TRBV7-9 and TRBJ2-1; TRBD1 agrees at 7 bases. After removal of 4 bases from V and 8 bases from J, the junction contained 11 bases not matched to a gene. The CDR3 runs 15 residues. Germline CDR1 and CDR2: SEHNR and FQNEAQ (reference sequence). The CDR3 DNA reads as TGTGCCAGCAGCTCAGGGGGTTTAGGTTTCCATGAGCAGTTCTTC. Translation: CASSSGGLGFHEQFF.

The V call is TRBV12-5, the J call TRBJ1-2; the match to TRBD1 covers 8 bases. V was pared by 0 bases and J by 0 bases, with 3 bases of the junction left unmatched. Germline V gene sequence: CDR1 LGHNT, CDR2 FRNRAP. This CDR3 spans 16 amino acids. The CDR3 is CASGLVQGATNYGYTF. CDR3 in DNA: TGTGCTAGTGGTTTGGTTCAGGGGGCTACTAACTATGGCTACACCTTC.

This clone was seen once. The rearrangement links TRBV6-5 to TRBJ2-7, with D possibly being TRBD2 (6 bases). Germline lookup yields CDR1 MNHEY and CDR2 SVGAGI. V was clipped by 7 bases and J by 5 bases, with 15 bases between them. The CDR3 sequence is 13 residues long. The DNA for the CDR3 is TGTGCCAGCATTCCCAGCCCGGGGGACGAGCAGTACTTC. It is translated as CASIPSPGDEQYF.

V and J are TRBV19 and TRBJ2-7; D is unclear. V lost 5 bases and J 3 bases, leaving 11 bases between the germline ends. CDR1 and CDR2 from the germline V gene are LNHDA and SQIVND (reference sequence). This CDR3 region has 13 residues. CDR3 coding DNA: TGTGCCAGTAGTGTGAACACAAACTACGAGCAGTACTTC. This codes for CASSVNTNYEQYF. The full variable domain, with the rest looked up from reference TRBV19 and TRBJ2-7, is DGGITQSPKYLFRKEGQNVTLSCEQNLNHDAMYWYRQDPGQGLRLIYYSQIVNDFQKGDIAEGYSVSREKKESFPLTVTSAQKNPTAFYLCASSVNTNYEQYFGPGTRLTVT.